This TCR beta chain is from a study of spatial heterogeneity in lung cancer. Study details: Alpha-chain sequences were detected in numbers that were consistently lower than beta-chain sequences. Study conclusions and caveats: Ubiquitous expanded tumor TCRs appeared in blood more at resection than follow-up.

TCRdb re-called the 5' RACE reads with MiXCR, one entry per CDR3 protein. The table lists tens of thousands of distinct CDR3 sequences, about 3.3% of them singletons. Time point given: sample taken at primary tumor resection. Samples were donated by 72 untreated early-stage non-small cell lung cancer patients. Frozen PBMC, nontumor lung or tumor provided whole RNA, which was sequenced unsorted. In its sample, this clonotype was seen many times. Its antigen is currently unknown. The CDR3 has 13 amino acids. CDR1 MDHEN and CDR2 SYDVKM come from the germline V gene. V was pared by 6 bases and J by 7 bases, with 8 bases of the junction left unmatched.

Specimen: PBMCs, collected at surgery. This clonotype was sampled from a female donor with early-stage non-small cell lung cancer. The gene calls are TRBV28 and TRBJ2-7; 8 bases line up with TRBD1. CDR3 amino acids: CASSLTGGAEQYF. As DNA, the CDR3 is TGTGCCAGCAGCTTAACAGGGGGTGCGGAGCAGTACTTC. Looking up the rest from reference TRBV28 and TRBJ2-7 gives the full variable domain: DVKVTQSSRYLVKRTGEKVFLECVQDMDHENMFWYRQDPGLGLRLIYFSYDVKMKEKGDIPEGYSVSREKKERFSLILESASTNQTSMYLCASSLTGGAEQYFGPGTRLTVT.